Below are 27 T cell receptor beta chains sequenced from a single sample in a study of T cells in Graves' hyperthyroidism and ophthalmopathy. Using RNA transcripts as the source, TCR beta CDR3 regions were amplified. RT-PCR in the first round (using the HTBI primer set) targeted the TCR CDR3. MiXCR, applied by TCRdb to the multiplex PCR reads, yields one record per CDR3 protein. The sample lists roughly 380,000 distinct CDR3 sequences, 15% to 20% occurring once. Sequenced material: blood. The receptors were sampled from a woman younger than 30 with Graves' hyperthyroidism.

Notes on this clonotype: One junction end disagrees with the germline gene, perhaps due to a read error. The chain is built from TRBV19 and TRBJ2-7, with D unclear. CDR1 and CDR2 from the germline V gene are LNHDA and SQIVND (reference sequence). This CDR3 comprises 14 residues. The CDR3 reads CVSSIGSSSYEQYF. CDR3 bases: TGTGTCAGTAGTATTGGTTCTTCCTCCTACGAGCAGTACTTC.

This clonotype showed up many times. The rearrangement links TRBV2 to TRBJ1-1; D not resolved. Germline V gene data show CDR1 as SNHLY and CDR2 as FYNNEI. With 3 bases removed from V and 4 bases from J, the gap between germline ends came to 9 bases. CDR3 length equals 13 residues. CDR3: CASSDIGPTEAFF. The CDR3 nucleotides are TGTGCCAGCAGTGATATTGGGCCCACTGAAGCTTTCTTT.

The sample holds many counts of this clonotype. V and J are TRBV27 and TRBJ2-7; 8 nucleotides line up with TRBD1. The J segment lost 4 bases and the V segment lost 4 bases, leaving 15 bases of the junction unmatched. This CDR3 spans 17 amino acids. Germline CDR1 is MNHEY and CDR2 is SMNVEV (reference sequence). CDR3 DNA: TGTGCCAGCAGTTGGCGGGGACCGGGACAGGTCTGGTACGAGCAGTACTTC. Amino acids: CASSWRGPGQVWYEQYF.

There are many counts of this clonotype. The V call is TRBV6-5, the J call TRBJ1-1; 12 nucleotides match TRBD1. V dropped 3 bases and J dropped 6; count of bases not matched to a gene: 2. This CDR3 spans 14 amino acids. CDR1 MNHEY and CDR2 SVGAGI come from the germline V gene. DNA of the CDR3: TGTGCCAGCAGTTATGGGACAGGGGGCTCTGAAGCTTTCTTT. It translates to CASSYGTGGSEAFF.

This clonotype was recorded many times. V usage is TRBV12-3 or TRBV12-4 and J usage is TRBJ1-1, with D possibly TRBD1 on 5 matching bases. This CDR3 is 15 amino acids long. Trimming stripped 3 bases from V and 8 bases from J, with 19 bases between. The CDR3 region has the DNA TGTGCCAGCAGTTTGAAACAGGTACTGTTTAAGGAAGCTTTCTTT. Its protein product is CASSLKQVLFKEAFF.

This clonotype was counted once. The rearrangement uses TRBV7-3 and TRBJ1-1; 8 bases align to TRBD1. Germline CDR1 and CDR2: SGHTA and FQGTGA. The CDR3 consists of 14 residues. Losses at the gene ends were 5 bases for V and 1 base for J; bases not matched to a gene: 3. CDR3 nucleotide sequence: TGTGCCAGCAGCATCACAGGGGGGAACACTGAAGCTTTCTTT. Translating gives CASSITGGNTEAFF.

This clonotype has only a few counts. The rearrangement uses TRBV12-3 or TRBV12-4 and TRBJ2-1; 11 nucleotides agree with TRBD2. Unmatched junction bases numbered 7, after V lost 6 bases and J lost 3 bases. The CDR3 contains 16 residues. CDR3 nucleotides: TGTGCCAGCAGCACCGGGACTAGCGGCCTCTACAATGAGCAGTTCTTC. This encodes CASSTGTSGLYNEQFF.

Ten or more counts support this clonotype. The chain combines TRBV10-2 with TRBJ1-5; D is ambiguous. This CDR3 is built from 13 residues. V lost 0 bases to trimming and J lost 7 bases, with 7 bases between them. Germline CDR1 and CDR2: WSHSY and SAAADI. CDR3 sequence: CASSESLGQPQHF. CDR3 DNA: TGCGCCAGCAGTGAGTCTCTGGGGCAGCCCCAGCATTTT.

The rearrangement uses TRBV12-3 or TRBV12-4 and TRBJ2-2; TRBD1 is a possible D gene (5 bases). The CDR3 is 16 amino acids. The V end was cut by 5 bases, the J end by 4 bases, with 17 bases between. CDR3 sequence: CASSPGREGATGELFF. For the CDR3, the DNA is TGTGCCAGCAGTCCCGGCAGGGAAGGGGCCACCGGGGAGCTGTTTTTT.

This clonotype was seen repeatedly, ten times or more. This chain connects TRBV6-1 to TRBJ1-5, with a possible D match to TRBD1 (6 bases). Trimming removed 4 bases at V and 4 bases at J, with 8 bases between. Germline V CDR1 and CDR2: MNHNS, SASEGT. The CDR3 sequence is 13 residues long. The CDR3 loop is CASSGGPNQPQHF. The CDR3 DNA sequence: TGTGCCAGCAGTGGGGGGCCTAATCAGCCCCAGCATTTT.

The chain joins TRBV9 to TRBJ1-5, with D possibly TRBD1 on 6 matching bases. This CDR3 region has 14 residues. The germline V and J ends were trimmed by 4 bases and 7 bases, with 15 bases remaining between them. Looked up from germline, CDR1 is SGDLS and CDR2 is YYNGEE. The CDR3 bases are TGTGCCAGCAGCCATGGGGGCGTGAAGCAGCCCCAGCATTTT. Translated, it gives CASSHGGVKQPQHF.

Many counts were recorded for this clonotype. In DNA, the CDR3 is TGTGCCAGCAGCAAGGGGGGGAATCAGCCCCAGCATTTT. It specifies CASSKGGNQPQHF. The genes are TRBV12-3 or TRBV12-4 and TRBJ1-5, with D possibly being TRBD1 (6 bases). The CDR3 extends over 13 amino acids. The V and J ends lost 6 bases and 4 bases respectively, with 10 bases between them.

V is TRBV9 and J is TRBJ2-7, with D maybe TRBD2 (6 bases). Trimming stripped 4 bases from V and 0 bases from J, with 23 bases between. The V gene's germline CDR1 is SGDLS and CDR2 YYNGEE. This CDR3 spans 18 amino acids. CDR3 nucleotides: TGTGCCAGCAGCTTCCGCCACCCGGGGGAATTAGACTCCTACGAGCAGTACTTC. Translated: CASSFRHPGELDSYEQYF. Combining the CDR3 with reference TRBV9 and TRBJ2-7 gives the whole variable domain DSGVTQTPKHLITATGQRVTLRCSPRSGDLSVYWYQQSLDQGLQFLIQYYNGEERAKGNILERFSAQQFPDLHSELNLSSLELGDSALYFCASSFRHPGELDSYEQYFGPGTRLTVT.

There are many counts of this clonotype. This chain joins TRBV7-8 and TRBJ2-2; 8 bases fit TRBD1. V trimming: 2 bases; J trimming: 6 bases; junction bases outside the gene matches: 8. The V gene's germline CDR1 is SGHVS and CDR2 FQNEAQ. The CDR3 runs to 16 residues. CDR3 region: CASSLLGQGLSGELFF. CDR3 nucleotides: TGTGCCAGCAGCTTATTAGGACAGGGATTGTCCGGGGAGCTGTTTTTT.

This clonotype showed up many times. The chain uses TRBV6-1 and TRBJ2-7; tentative D call: TRBD2 (5 bases). Trimming removed 6 bases at V and 1 base at J, with 16 bases between. The CDR3 extends over 15 amino acids. Germline lookup yields CDR1 MNHNS and CDR2 SASEGT. CDR3 DNA: TGTGCCAGCAGCCTCGAGGAGGTCTTTTCCTACGAGCAGTACTTC. Amino acids: CASSLEEVFSYEQYF.

This clonotype was observed at least ten times. The chain has TRBV7-9 and TRBJ1-2, with unresolved D. The CDR3 runs 10 residues. Germline V gives CDR1 SEHNR, CDR2 FQNEAQ (reference sequence). Trimming removed 2 bases at V and 10 bases at J, with 5 bases between. This CDR3 is CASSLRDYTF. Here the CDR3 DNA reads TGTGCCAGCAGCTTAAGGGACTACACCTTC.

This clonotype was seen repeatedly, ten times or more. The V and J genes are TRBV20-1 and TRBJ2-7; 7 nucleotides agree with TRBD1. The germline CDR1 and CDR2 sequences are DFQATT and SNEGSKA (reference sequence). The CDR3 runs to 12 residues. V lost 5 bases to trimming and J lost 2 bases; unmatched junction nucleotides: 3. The CDR3 region is CSAPRGPYEQYF. The CDR3, as DNA: TGCAGTGCTCCTAGGGGGCCCTACGAGCAGTACTTC.

The rearrangement joins TRBV11-3 to TRBJ1-6, with TRBD1 matching 8 bases. This CDR3 has 20 amino acids. J gave up 3 bases and V 1 base, and 14 bases lay outside the gene matches. CDR1 SGHNT and CDR2 YENEEA come from the germline V gene. In DNA, the CDR3 is TGTGCCAGCAGCTTAGGAGCCCAGGGGGCAGGGAACTTCTATAATTCACCCCTCCACTTT. Translating it yields CASSLGAQGAGNFYNSPLHF.

Concerning this clonotype: A junction boundary mismatches the germline segment, possibly from a read error. The V and J genes are TRBV12-3 or TRBV12-4 and TRBJ1-2, with D hard to call. The CDR3 spans 15 residues. The CDR3 DNA is TGTGCCAGCAGTTTTAGGGTCCGAAACAACTATGGCCACACCTTC. This codes for CASSFRVRNNYGHTF.

This clonotype was recorded many times. This chain joins TRBV15 and TRBJ1-3; weak D call: TRBD1 (5 bases). Per the germline V gene, CDR1 is LNHNV and CDR2 is YYDKDF (reference sequence). Between the trimmed V and J ends, which lost 5 bases and 0 bases, there was a span of 14 bases. The CDR3 spans 16 residues. The CDR3 sequence is CATSPYQDNSGNTIYF. Here the CDR3 DNA reads TGTGCCACCAGCCCATACCAGGACAACTCTGGAAACACCATATATTTT.

In this sample, this clonotype turned up many times. J is TRBJ1-5 and V is TRBV27, with a weak D call TRBD1 (5 bases). The CDR3 covers 14 residues. The V gene lost 6 bases and the J gene lost 11 bases, with 20 bases spanning the gap. Germline values: CDR1 MNHEY, CDR2 SMNVEV (reference sequence). The CDR3 DNA sequence: TGTGCCAGCAGAACGTCGAGATCCTCAGGGACCCAGCATTTT. This gives the protein CASRTSRSSGTQHF.

This clonotype was recorded many times. The junction does not match germline at one end; this may be a read error. This chain links TRBV12-3 or TRBV12-4 with TRBJ1-1; TRBD1 matches 8 bases. This CDR3 contains 15 residues. In nucleotides, the CDR3 is TGTGCCAGCAGTAACTCAGGGGGCCGGAACGCTGAAGCTTTCTTT. Amino acids: CASSNSGGRNAEAFF.

The chain couples TRBV5-6 to TRBJ1-5; no clear D gene. The CDR3 runs 16 residues. CDR1 SGHDT and CDR2 YYEEEE come from the germline V gene. With 4 bases removed from V and 3 bases from J, the gap between germline ends came to 17 bases. As DNA, the CDR3 is TGTGCCAGCAGCAAGCTCGGGGAGGCTGCCAATCAGCCCCAGCATTTT. Its translation is CASSKLGEAANQPQHF. Full variable domain (remainder filled in from reference TRBV5-6 and TRBJ1-5): DAGVTQSPTHLIKTRGQQVTLRCSPKSGHDTVSWYQQALGQGPQFIFQYYEEEERQRGNFPDRFSGHQFPNYSSELNVNALLLGDSALYLCASSKLGEAANQPQHFGDGTRLSIL.

At least ten counts were recorded for this clonotype. The chain has TRBV20-1 and TRBJ1-3; D is unresolved. Trimming shortened V by 3 bases and J by 2 bases, and 5 bases separated the two germline ends. Germline CDR1 is DFQATT and CDR2 is SNEGSKA (reference sequence). The length of the CDR3 is 12 residues. In DNA, the CDR3 is TGCAGTGCTAGGGGCGCTGGAAACACCATATATTTT. This gives the protein CSARGAGNTIYF.

The chain joins TRBV28 to TRBJ2-7; no clear D. V was clipped by 4 bases and J by 11 bases, with 9 bases between them. Germline CDR1 and CDR2: MDHEN and SYDVKM. The CDR3 covers 10 residues. The CDR3 here is CASSSYTKYF. CDR3 bases: TGTGCCAGCAGTTCCTATACGAAGTACTTC.

Many counts were recorded for this clonotype. The chain recombines TRBV11-1 with TRBJ2-7; perhaps TRBD2 as D (5 bases). CDR1 SGHAT and CDR2 FQDESV come from the germline V gene (reference sequence). There are 16 residues in the CDR3. Trimming stripped 1 base from V and 3 bases from J, with 16 bases between. The CDR3: CASSLGGLVGDYEQYF. Here the CDR3 DNA reads TGTGCCAGCAGCTTAGGAGGGCTGGTGGGAGACTACGAGCAGTACTTC.

The table lists this clonotype with many counts. The V call is TRBV28, the J call TRBJ2-7; D gene uncertain. Germline CDR1 is MDHEN and CDR2 is SYDVKM. This CDR3 is built from 13 residues. V was clipped by 4 bases and J by 0 bases, with 7 bases between them. This CDR3 reads CASSSHHSYEQYF. The CDR3 nucleotides are TGTGCCAGCAGTTCCCACCACTCCTACGAGCAGTACTTC.